The rows below give T cell receptor beta chains drawn from one sample of a study of T cells in pancreatic ductal adenocarcinoma. The method was immunoSEQ multiplex PCR; TCRdb's version includes in-frame clones alone and lacks a portion of them. The table lists 85,000 to 120,000 clones, roughly 95% of them singletons. Sequenced: PBMCs. These receptors came from a human donor with pancreatic ductal adenocarcinoma. CDR3s include the opening cysteine and the closing phenylalanine or tryptophan. The D gene is left open where the match is weak.

.,TRBJ1-2,TRBV7-9,CASSLQANYGYTF,TGTGCCAGCAGCCTTCAGGCGAACTATGGCTACACCTTC
.,TRBJ1-1,TRBV25-1,CASSSIQGHTEAFF,TGTGCCAGCAGTTCTATACAGGGTCACACTGAAGCTTTCTTT
TRBD1,TRBJ2-1,TRBV5-4,CASTRDRVYNEQFF,TGTGCCAGCACCCGAGACAGGGTCTACAATGAGCAGTTCTTC
TRBD2,TRBJ2-1,TRBV6-1,CASSGTSGFYNEQFF,TGTGCCAGCAGCGGGACTAGCGGGTTTTACAATGAGCAGTTCTTC
TRBD2,TRBJ2-5,TRBV28,CASSYEAGVGETQYF,TGTGCCAGCAGTTATGAAGCGGGAGTGGGAGAGACCCAGTACTTC
TRBD1,TRBJ2-1,TRBV6-5,CASSYNAGQGTNEQFF,TGTGCCAGCAGTTACAATGCGGGACAGGGGACAAATGAGCAGTTCTTC
.,TRBJ2-7,TRBV28,CASASGGAHLNYEQYF,TGTGCCAGCGCTTCCGGAGGGGCCCATTTGAATTACGAGCAGTACTTC
TRBD1,TRBJ1-5,TRBV5-4,CASSPISDRGRNQPQHF,TGTGCCAGCAGCCCAATATCCGACAGGGGTCGTAATCAGCCCCAGCATTTT
TRBD2,TRBJ2-7,TRBV28,CASSFWGGRPYEQYF,TGTGCCAGCAGTTTCTGGGGAGGGAGGCCCTACGAGCAGTACTTC
.,TRBJ2-2,TRBV9,CASSEVVGVDTGELFF,TGTGCCAGCAGCGAGGTGGTGGGAGTCGACACCGGGGAGCTGTTTTTT
.,TRBJ2-1,TRBV5-6,CASSLVQGGEQFF,TGTGCCAGCAGCTTGGTGCAGGGGGGTGAGCAGTTCTTC
TRBD1,TRBJ1-1,TRBV18,CASSPRRQGLWDTEAFF,TGTGCCAGCTCACCACGCCGACAGGGGCTGTGGGACACTGAAGCTTTCTTT
.,TRBJ2-5,TRBV6-5,CASSYSGLSVGETQYF,TGTGCCAGCAGTTACTCGGGCCTTAGCGTTGGGGAGACCCAGTACTTC